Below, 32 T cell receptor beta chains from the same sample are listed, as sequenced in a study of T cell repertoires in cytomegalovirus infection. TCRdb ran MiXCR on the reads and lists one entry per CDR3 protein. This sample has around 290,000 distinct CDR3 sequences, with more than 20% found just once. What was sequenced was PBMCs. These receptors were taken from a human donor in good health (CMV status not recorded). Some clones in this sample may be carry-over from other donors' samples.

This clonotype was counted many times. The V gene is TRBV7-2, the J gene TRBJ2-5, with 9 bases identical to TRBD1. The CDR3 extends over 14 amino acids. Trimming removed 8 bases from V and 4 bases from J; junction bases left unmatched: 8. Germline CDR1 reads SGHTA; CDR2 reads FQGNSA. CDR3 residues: CASGRDRVPETQYF. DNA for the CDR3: TGTGCCAGCGGCCGGGACAGGGTCCCAGAGACCCAGTACTTC.

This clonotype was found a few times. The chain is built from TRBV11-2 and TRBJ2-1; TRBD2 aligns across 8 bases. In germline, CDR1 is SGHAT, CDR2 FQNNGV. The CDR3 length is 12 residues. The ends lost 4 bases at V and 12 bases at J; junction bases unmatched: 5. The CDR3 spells CASSSLGTRQFF. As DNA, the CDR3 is TGTGCCAGCAGCTCCCTAGGGACTAGGCAGTTCTTC.

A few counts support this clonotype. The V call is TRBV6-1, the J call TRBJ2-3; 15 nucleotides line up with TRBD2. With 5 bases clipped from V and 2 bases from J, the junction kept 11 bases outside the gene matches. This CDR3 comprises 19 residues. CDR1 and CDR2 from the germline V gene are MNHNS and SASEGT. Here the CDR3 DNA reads TGTGCCAGCAGTTCCCCTCCGGGACTAGCGGGAGGTACCACAGATACGCAGTATTTT. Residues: CASSSPPGLAGGTTDTQYF.

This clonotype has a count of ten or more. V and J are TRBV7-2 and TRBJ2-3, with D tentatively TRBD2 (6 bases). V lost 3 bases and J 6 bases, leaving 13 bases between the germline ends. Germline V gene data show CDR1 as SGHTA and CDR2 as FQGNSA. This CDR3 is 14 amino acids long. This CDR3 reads CASSFGLRRDTQYF. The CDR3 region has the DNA TGTGCCAGCAGCTTTGGACTACGTCGGGATACGCAGTATTTT.

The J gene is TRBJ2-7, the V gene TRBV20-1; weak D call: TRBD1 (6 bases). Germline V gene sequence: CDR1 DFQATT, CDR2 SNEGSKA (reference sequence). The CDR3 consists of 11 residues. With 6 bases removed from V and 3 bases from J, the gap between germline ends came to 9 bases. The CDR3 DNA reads TGCAGTGCCAGGGACATCTACGAGCAGTACTTC. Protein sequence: CSARDIYEQYF.

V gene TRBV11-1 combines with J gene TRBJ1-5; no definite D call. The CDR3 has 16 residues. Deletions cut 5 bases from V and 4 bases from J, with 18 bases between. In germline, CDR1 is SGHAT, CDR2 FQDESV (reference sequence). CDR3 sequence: CASSRKEKSVNQPQHF. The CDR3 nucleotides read TGTGCCAGCAGCCGGAAGGAGAAAAGCGTTAATCAGCCCCAGCATTTT.

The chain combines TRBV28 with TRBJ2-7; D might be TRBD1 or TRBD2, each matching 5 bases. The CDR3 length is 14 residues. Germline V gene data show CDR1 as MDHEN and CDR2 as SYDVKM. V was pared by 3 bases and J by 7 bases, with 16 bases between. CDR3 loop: CASSFHDGGREQYF. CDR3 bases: TGTGCCAGCAGTTTCCACGATGGGGGTAGGGAGCAGTACTTC.

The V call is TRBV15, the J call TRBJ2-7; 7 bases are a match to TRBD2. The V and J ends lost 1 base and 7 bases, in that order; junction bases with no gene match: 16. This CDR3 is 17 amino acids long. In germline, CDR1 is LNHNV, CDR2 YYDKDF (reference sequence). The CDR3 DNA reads TGTGCCACCAGCAGAGTCCTAGCGGTCCACACCGGCGAGGAGCAGTACTTC. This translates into CATSRVLAVHTGEEQYF.

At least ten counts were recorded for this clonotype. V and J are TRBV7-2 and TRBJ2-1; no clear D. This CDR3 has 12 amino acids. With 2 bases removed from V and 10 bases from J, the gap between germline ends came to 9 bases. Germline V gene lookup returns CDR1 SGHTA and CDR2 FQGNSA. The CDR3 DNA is TGTGCCAGCAGCTTAAGGGAACAGGAGCAGTTCTTC. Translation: CASSLREQEQFF.

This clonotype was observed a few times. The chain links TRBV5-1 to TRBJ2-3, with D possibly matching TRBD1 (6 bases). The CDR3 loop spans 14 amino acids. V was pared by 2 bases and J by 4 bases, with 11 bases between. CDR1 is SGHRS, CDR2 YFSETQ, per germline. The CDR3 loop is CASSLNRVPDTQYF. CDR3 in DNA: TGCGCCAGCAGCTTAAACAGGGTCCCAGATACGCAGTATTTT.

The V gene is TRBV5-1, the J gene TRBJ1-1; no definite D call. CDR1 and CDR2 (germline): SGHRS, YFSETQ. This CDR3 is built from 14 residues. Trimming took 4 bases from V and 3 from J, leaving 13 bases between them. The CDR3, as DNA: TGCGCCAGCAGCCACGGAAGGGCGGACACTGAAGCTTTCTTT. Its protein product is CASSHGRADTEAFF.

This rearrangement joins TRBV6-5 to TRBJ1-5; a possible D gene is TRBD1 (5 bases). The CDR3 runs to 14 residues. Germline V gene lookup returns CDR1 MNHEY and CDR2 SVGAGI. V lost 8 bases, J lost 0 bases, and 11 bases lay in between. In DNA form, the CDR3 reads TGTGCCAGCGGAGGGGAGTATAGCAATCAGCCCCAGCATTTT. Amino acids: CASGGEYSNQPQHF.

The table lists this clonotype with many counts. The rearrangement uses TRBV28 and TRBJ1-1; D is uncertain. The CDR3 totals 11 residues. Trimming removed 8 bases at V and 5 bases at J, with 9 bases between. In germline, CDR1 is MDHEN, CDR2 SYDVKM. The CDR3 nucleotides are TGTGCCAGCCTAACTGGGACTGAAGCTTTCTTT. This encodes CASLTGTEAFF.

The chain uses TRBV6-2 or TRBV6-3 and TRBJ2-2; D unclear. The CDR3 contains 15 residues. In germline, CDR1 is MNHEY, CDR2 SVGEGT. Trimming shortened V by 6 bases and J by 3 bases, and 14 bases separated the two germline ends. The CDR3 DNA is TGTGCCAGCAGCCCTAGGGTTAAGGACACCGGGGAGCTGTTTTTT. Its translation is CASSPRVKDTGELFF.

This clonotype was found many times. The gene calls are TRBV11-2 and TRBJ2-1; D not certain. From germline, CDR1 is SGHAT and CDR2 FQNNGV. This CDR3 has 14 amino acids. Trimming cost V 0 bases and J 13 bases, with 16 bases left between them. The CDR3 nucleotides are TGTGCCAGCAGCTTAGATCAATCCCGAGCCCACCAGTTCTTC. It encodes CASSLDQSRAHQFF.

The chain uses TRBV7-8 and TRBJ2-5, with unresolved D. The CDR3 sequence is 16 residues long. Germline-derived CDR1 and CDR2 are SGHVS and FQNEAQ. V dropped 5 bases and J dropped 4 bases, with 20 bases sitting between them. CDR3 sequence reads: CASSPGLGFNSETQYF. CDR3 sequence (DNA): TGTGCCAGCAGCCCCGGTCTGGGCTTCAATTCAGAGACCCAGTACTTC.

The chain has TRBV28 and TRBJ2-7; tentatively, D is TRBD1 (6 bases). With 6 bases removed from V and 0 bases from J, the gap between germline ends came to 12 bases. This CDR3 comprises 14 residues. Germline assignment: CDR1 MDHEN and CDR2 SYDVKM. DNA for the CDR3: TGTGCCAGCAGCATCAGGGGATTCTCCTACGAGCAGTACTTC. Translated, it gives CASSIRGFSYEQYF.

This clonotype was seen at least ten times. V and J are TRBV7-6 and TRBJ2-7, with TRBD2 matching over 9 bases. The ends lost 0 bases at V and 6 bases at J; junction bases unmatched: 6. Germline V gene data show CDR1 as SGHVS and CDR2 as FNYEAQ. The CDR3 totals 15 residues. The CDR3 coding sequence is TGTGCCAGCAGCTTAGCTGTTAGCGGGAGTGGCGAGCAGTACTTC. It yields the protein CASSLAVSGSGEQYF.

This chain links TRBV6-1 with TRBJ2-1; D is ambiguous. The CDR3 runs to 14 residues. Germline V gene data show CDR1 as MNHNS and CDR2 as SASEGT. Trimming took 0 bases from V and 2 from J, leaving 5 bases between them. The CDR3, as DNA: TGTGCCAGCAGTGAAGCTGCCCCCTACAATGAGCAGTTCTTC. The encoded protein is CASSEAAPYNEQFF.

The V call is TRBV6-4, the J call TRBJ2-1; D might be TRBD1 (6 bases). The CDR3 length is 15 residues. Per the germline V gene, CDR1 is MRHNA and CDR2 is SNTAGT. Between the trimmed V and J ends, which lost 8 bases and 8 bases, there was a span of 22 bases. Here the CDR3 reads CASRSTGTSRDEQFF. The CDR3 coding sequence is TGTGCCAGCCGCTCTACAGGGACATCGAGGGATGAGCAGTTCTTC.

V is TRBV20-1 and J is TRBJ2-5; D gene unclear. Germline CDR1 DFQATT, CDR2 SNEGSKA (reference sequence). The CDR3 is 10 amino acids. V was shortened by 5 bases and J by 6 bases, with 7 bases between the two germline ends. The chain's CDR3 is CSAEQKTQYF. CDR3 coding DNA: TGCAGTGCTGAACAGAAGACCCAGTACTTC.

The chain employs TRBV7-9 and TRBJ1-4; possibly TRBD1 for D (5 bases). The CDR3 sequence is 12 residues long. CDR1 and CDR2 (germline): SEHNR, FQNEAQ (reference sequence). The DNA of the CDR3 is TGTGACAGGAGCTTAGTGGACGAAAAACTGTTTTTT. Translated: CDRSLVDEKLFF.

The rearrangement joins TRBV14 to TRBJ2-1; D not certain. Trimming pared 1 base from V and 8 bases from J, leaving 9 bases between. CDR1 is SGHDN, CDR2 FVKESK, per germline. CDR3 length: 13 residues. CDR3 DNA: TGTGCCAGCAGCCAAGCATGGTCGGATGAGCAGTTCTTC. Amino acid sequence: CASSQAWSDEQFF.

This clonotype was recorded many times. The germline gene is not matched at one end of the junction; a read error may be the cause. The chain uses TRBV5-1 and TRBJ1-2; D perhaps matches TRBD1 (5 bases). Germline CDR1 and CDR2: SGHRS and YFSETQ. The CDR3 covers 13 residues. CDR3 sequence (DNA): TGTGCCAGCAGCCTGGGGGCTAACTATGGCTACACCTTC. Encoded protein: CASSLGANYGYTF.

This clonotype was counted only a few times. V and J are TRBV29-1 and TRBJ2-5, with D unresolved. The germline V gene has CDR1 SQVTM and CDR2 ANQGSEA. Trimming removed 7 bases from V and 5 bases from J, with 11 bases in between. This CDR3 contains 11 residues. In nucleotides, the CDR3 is TGCAGCGCGGGCATCGGGGAGACCCAGTACTTC. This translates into CSAGIGETQYF.

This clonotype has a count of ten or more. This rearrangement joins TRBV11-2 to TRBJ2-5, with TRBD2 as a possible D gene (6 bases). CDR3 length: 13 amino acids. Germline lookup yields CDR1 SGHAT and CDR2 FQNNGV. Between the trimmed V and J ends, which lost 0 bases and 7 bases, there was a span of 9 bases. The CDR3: CASSLDREVTQYF. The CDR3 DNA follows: TGTGCCAGCAGCTTAGACAGGGAGGTGACCCAGTACTTC. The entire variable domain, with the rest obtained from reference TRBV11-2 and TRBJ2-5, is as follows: EAGVAQSPRYKIIEKRQSVAFWCNPISGHATLYWYQQILGQGPKLLIQFQNNGVVDDSQLPKDRFSAERLKGVDSTLKIQPAKLEDSAVYLCASSLDREVTQYFGPGTRLLVL.

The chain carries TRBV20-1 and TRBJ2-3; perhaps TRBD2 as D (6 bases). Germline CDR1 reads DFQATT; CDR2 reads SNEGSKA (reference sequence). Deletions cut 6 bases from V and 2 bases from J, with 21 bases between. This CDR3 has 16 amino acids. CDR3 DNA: TGCAGTGCGCTTTTACCAGGGACTTCCTACACAGATACGCAGTATTTT. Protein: CSALLPGTSYTDTQYF.

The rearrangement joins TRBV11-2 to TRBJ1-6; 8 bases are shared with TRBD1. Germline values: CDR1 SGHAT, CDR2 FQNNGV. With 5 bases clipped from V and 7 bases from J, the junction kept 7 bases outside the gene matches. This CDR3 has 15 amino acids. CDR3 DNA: TGTGCCAGCAGCCAAAACAGGGGGGAGAATTCACCCCTCCACTTT. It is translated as CASSQNRGENSPLHF.

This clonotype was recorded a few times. The CDR3 region is CASSLWGDEQYF. CDR3 coding DNA: TGTGCCAGCAGCTTGTGGGGGGACGAGCAGTACTTC. The V call is TRBV7-2, the J call TRBJ2-7, with a possible D match to TRBD2 (6 bases). The length of the CDR3 is 12 residues. CDR1 is SGHTA and CDR2 is FQGNSA in the germline V gene. Trimming removed 3 bases at V and 5 bases at J, with 8 bases between.

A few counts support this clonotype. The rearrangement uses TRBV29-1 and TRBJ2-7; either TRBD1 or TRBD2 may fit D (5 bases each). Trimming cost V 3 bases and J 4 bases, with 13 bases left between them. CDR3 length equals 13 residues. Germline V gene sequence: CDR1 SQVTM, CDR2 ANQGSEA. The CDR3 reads CSVDEGIGYEQYF. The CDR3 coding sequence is TGCAGCGTTGACGAGGGGATCGGGTACGAGCAGTACTTC.

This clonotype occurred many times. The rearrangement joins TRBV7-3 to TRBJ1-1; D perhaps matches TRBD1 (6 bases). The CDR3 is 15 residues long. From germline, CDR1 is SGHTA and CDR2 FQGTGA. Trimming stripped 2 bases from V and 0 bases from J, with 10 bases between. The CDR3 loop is CASSLAGALNTEAFF. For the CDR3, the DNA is TGTGCCAGCAGCTTAGCAGGGGCCCTGAACACTGAAGCTTTCTTT.

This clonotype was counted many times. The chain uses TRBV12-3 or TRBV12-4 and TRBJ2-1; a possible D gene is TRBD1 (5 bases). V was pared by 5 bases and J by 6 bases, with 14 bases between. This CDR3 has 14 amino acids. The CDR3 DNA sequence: TGTGCCAGCAGTGGTCGACAGTCTAGCAATGAGCAGTTCTTC. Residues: CASSGRQSSNEQFF.